One T cell receptor (beta chain) is described in this entry. The antigen is undetermined. This entry is derived from a study of shared clonotypes between healthy human individuals. Overall study: Aged between 18 and 49, the donors were a couple of women and a few men.

Clones were read by immunoSEQ multiplex PCR, and TCRdb kept only the in-frame ones, dropping some. In the table there are approximately 720,000 clones, about 90% of which are singletons. General observations from the study: The genetic and exposure-history diversity represented was limited by few donors.

Looked up from germline, CDR1 is WNHNN and CDR2 is SYGVQD (reference sequence). V was shortened by 0 bases and J by 1 base, with 4 bases between the two germline ends. CDR3 length: 14 residues. Naive CD8 cells lacked CD45RO, underwent positive selection for CCR7 and left out terminally differentiated effector memory CD45RA+ cells. Sequenced sample: naive CD8+ T cells sorted from blood. This TCR came from a young man in good health. The rearrangement uses TRBV10-1 and TRBJ1-5; D is undetermined. CDR3 bases: TGCGCCAGCAGTGAGTCCGGGAGCAATCAGCCCCAGCATTTT. Translation gives CASSESGSNQPQHF.